This entry describes one T cell receptor beta chain. This sample was included in a study of blood T cell repertoires in COVID-19. At the level of the study: Researchers got acute and convalescent COVID-19 samples from the United States, Italy and Spain. The cDNA or gDNA used as material had been derived from T cells, B-cell-depleted T cells, or PBMCs.

Original processing notes: Amplification of reference gene primers provided the estimated nucleated cell counts. Repertoires were generated with immunoSEQ multiplex PCR, while TCRdb's copy carries only in-frame clones and drops some. That table gives V, J and clone size, and the DNA gave D and trimming. The sample comprises tens of thousands of clones, 75% to 85% of which are singletons, and more than 20% rests with the top ten. CDR3 length: 14 residues. V lost 5 bases and J lost 0; bases outside the gene matches: 2. CDR1 SNHLY and CDR2 FYNNEI come from the germline V gene. This sequence joins TRBV2 and TRBJ1-1, with TRBD1 matching over 8 bases. The sequencing input was peripheral blood. This receptor was identified in a human donor in a cohort sampled during active COVID-19. CDR3 bases: TGTGCCAGCAGTTCGACAGGGGTGAACACTGAAGCTTTCTTT. As protein: CASSSTGVNTEAFF.